This TCR beta chain originates from a study of blood T cell repertoires in COVID-19. Study details: Donors in the United States, Italy and Spain gave samples during acute or convalescent COVID-19. T cells, B-cell-depleted T cells, or PBMCs provided the cDNA or gDNA that served as material.

In the source study's methods: The assay estimated nucleated cells by amplifying reference gene primers. Only in-frame clones appear in the TCRdb table, and some are missing; sequencing was by immunoSEQ multiplex PCR. From that table come the V and J calls and clone size; the DNA was used to work out D and trimming. The data hold about 200,000 clones, with approximately 81% observed a single time. Germline loops: CDR1 SGHAT, CDR2 FQNNGV. This CDR3 contains 14 residues. Trimming shortened V by 3 bases and J by 6 bases, and 15 bases separated the two germline ends. Sequences were obtained from peripheral blood. The receptor comes from a woman aged 80 or older with acute or convalescent COVID-19. The chain uses TRBV11-2 and TRBJ2-7; D not resolved. The CDR3 here is CASSLGVIDREQYF. CDR3 bases: TGTGCCAGCAGCTTGGGCGTCATCGACCGCGAGCAGTACTTC.